Listed here are 18 T cell receptor beta chains from one sample, sequenced in a study of blood T cell repertoires in COVID-19 (dated by TCRdb to the early 2020s). The library was generated by the immunoSEQ multiplex PCR assay. TCRdb obtained this table from immuneACCESS and retained in-frame rearrangements with V and J assigned. These tables miss some clones; where compared with another copy, unresolved V genes account for less than half of the shortfall, and the remainder is unexplained. The sample table shows fewer than 200,000 clones, and roughly 80% are seen once. Clones ranked in the top ten supply 1.5% of the sample. The sequenced sample consisted of peripheral blood. Source of these receptors: a human donor in a cohort sampled during active COVID-19.

This clone has a handful of counts. This sequence joins TRBV11-2 and TRBJ1-2, with D possibly TRBD1 on 6 matching bases. Trimming removed 8 bases at V and 5 bases at J, with 12 bases between. The CDR3 length is 12 residues. Germline V gene data show CDR1 as SGHAT and CDR2 as FQNNGV. The CDR3 region has the DNA TGTGCCAGCCAAAGACAGGTTTATGGCTACACCTTC. Its protein is CASQRQVYGYTF.

The rearrangement joins TRBV4-1 to TRBJ2-2; the match to TRBD1 covers 9 bases. This CDR3 contains 15 residues. The ends lost 4 bases at V and 7 bases at J; junction bases unmatched: 7. Germline-derived CDR1 and CDR2 are MGHRA and YSYEKL. CDR3 DNA sequence: TGCGCCAGCAGCCTATCCGGGACAGGGAACGGGGAGCTGTTTTTT. This sequence encodes CASSLSGTGNGELFF.

The V call is TRBV2, the J call TRBJ2-7; the D gene is possibly TRBD2 (5 bases). The CDR3 spans 15 residues. Trimming took 1 base from V and 8 from J, leaving 18 bases between them. Germline CDR1 is SNHLY and CDR2 is FYNNEI. The CDR3: CASSEEVLASTKQYF. The CDR3 DNA sequence: TGTGCCAGCAGTGAAGAGGTGCTAGCCTCTACGAAGCAGTACTTC.

The chain joins TRBV27 to TRBJ2-1, with 7 bases aligning to TRBD2. V shed 5 bases and J 6 bases; nucleotides not matched to a gene: 10. There are 15 residues in the CDR3. Germline V gives CDR1 MNHEY, CDR2 SMNVEV (reference sequence). The CDR3 sequence is CASSPPAGEVNEQFF. DNA of the CDR3: TGTGCCAGCAGTCCCCCGGCGGGAGAAGTCAATGAGCAGTTCTTC.

The gene calls are TRBV5-8 and TRBJ2-7; 8 bases fit TRBD1. This CDR3 is 17 amino acids long. The junction had 8 bases not matched to a gene; V was cut back by 0 bases and J by 0 bases. Per germline, CDR1 SGHTS and CDR2 YDEGEE. CDR3 sequence reads: CASSLVKRTGSSYEQYF. The CDR3 region has the DNA TGTGCCAGCAGCTTGGTTAAGAGGACAGGGAGCTCCTACGAGCAGTACTTC.

The chain couples TRBV12-5 to TRBJ2-1, with 7 bases aligning to TRBD1. With V trimmed by 6 bases and J by 6 bases, 11 bases remained unmatched. Germline values: CDR1 LGHNT, CDR2 FRNRAP. The CDR3 covers 15 residues. CDR3 in amino acids: CASGPGQVGINEQFF. As DNA, the CDR3 is TGTGCTAGTGGCCCCGGACAGGTTGGGATCAATGAGCAGTTCTTC.

This clone was seen just once. The chain combines TRBV7-2 with TRBJ1-6, with TRBD1 matching over 11 bases. The CDR3 contains 15 residues. Germline values: CDR1 SGHTA, CDR2 FQGNSA. Trimming took 4 bases from V and 10 from J; bases not matched to a gene: 6. CDR3 loop: CASSSRDRGGSPLHF. The CDR3 nucleotides read TGTGCCAGCAGCTCGAGGGACAGGGGGGGATCACCCCTCCACTTT.

This clone came up once. The chain couples TRBV5-4 to TRBJ1-2, with TRBD1 matching 7 bases. Trimming at V came to 3 bases and at J to 4 bases, leaving 15 bases not matched to a gene. CDR1 and CDR2 (germline): SGHNT, YYREEE (reference sequence). This CDR3 spans 17 amino acids. DNA for the CDR3: TGTGCCAGCAGCTCCCGGGGCTACAGGGGACCCCTCTATGGCTACACCTTC. Protein sequence: CASSSRGYRGPLYGYTF.

The V gene is TRBV2, the J gene TRBJ2-1; D is possibly TRBD2 (6 bases). The CDR3 has 14 amino acids. V lost 7 bases to trimming and J lost 3 bases, with 13 bases between them. Looked up from germline, CDR1 is SNHLY and CDR2 is FYNNEI. CDR3 in amino acids: CASKAGLGYNEQFF. In DNA form, the CDR3 reads TGTGCCAGCAAGGCGGGACTGGGCTACAATGAGCAGTTCTTC.

This clone has a handful of counts. This chain connects TRBV7-6 to TRBJ2-2; 9 bases fit TRBD2. Germline assignment: CDR1 SGHVS and CDR2 FNYEAQ. V lost 1 base and J lost 8; bases outside the gene matches: 11. The CDR3 length is 17 residues. In DNA form, the CDR3 reads TGTGCCAGCAGCTTAGATCCTGCGGGAGGGCCTTTGGGGGAGCTGTTTTTT. Translating gives CASSLDPAGGPLGELFF.

This clone came up once. The chain combines TRBV5-1 with TRBJ1-1; tentatively, D is TRBD1 (5 bases). The CDR3 totals 13 residues. The germline V gene has CDR1 SGHRS and CDR2 YFSETQ. V lost 3 bases and J 6 bases, leaving 12 bases between the germline ends. CDR3 loop: CASSSDRDSEAFF. The CDR3 region has the DNA TGCGCCAGCAGCTCAGACCGGGACTCTGAAGCTTTCTTT.

The rearrangement joins TRBV12-3 or TRBV12-4 to TRBJ1-2; D perhaps matches TRBD1 (6 bases). V lost 4 bases and J 8 bases, leaving 11 bases between the germline ends. This CDR3 has 12 residues. CDR3 loop: CASSSDSSGYTF. Written as DNA, the CDR3 is TGTGCCAGCAGTTCGGACAGTAGCGGCTACACCTTC.

The rearrangement links TRBV5-6 to TRBJ2-5; 7 bases align to TRBD2. Germline V gene lookup returns CDR1 SGHDT and CDR2 YYEEEE. V was pared by 6 bases and J by 5 bases, with 7 bases of the junction left unmatched. The CDR3 extends over 13 amino acids. CDR3 nucleotide sequence: TGTGCCAGCACCCCTGCGGGGGTGGAGACCCAGTACTTC. Its protein product is CASTPAGVETQYF. Full variable domain (remainder filled in from reference TRBV5-6 and TRBJ2-5): DAGVTQSPTHLIKTRGQQVTLRCSPKSGHDTVSWYQQALGQGPQFIFQYYEEEERQRGNFPDRFSGHQFPNYSSELNVNALLLGDSALYLCASTPAGVETQYFGPGTRLLVL.

A few counts support this clone. The V and J genes are TRBV7-9 and TRBJ1-1; no reliable D call. Per the germline V gene, CDR1 is SEHNR and CDR2 is FQNEAQ (reference sequence). Trimming removed 9 bases from V and 1 base from J, with 9 bases in between. The CDR3 contains 12 residues. In nucleotides, the CDR3 is TGTGCCAGTGATGCGGGGAACACTGAAGCTTTCTTT. It codes for CASDAGNTEAFF.

The genes are TRBV29-1 and TRBJ2-5, with 13 positions matching TRBD2. J gave up 4 bases and V 5 bases, and 7 bases lay outside the gene matches. The CDR3 length is 15 residues. Looked up from germline, CDR1 is SQVTM and CDR2 is ANQGSEA. CDR3 in amino acids: CSVRTSGSSGETQYF. The CDR3 coding sequence is TGCAGCGTTAGGACTAGCGGGAGCTCAGGAGAGACCCAGTACTTC.

The V and J genes are TRBV5-6 and TRBJ2-7; TRBD1 matches at 7 bases. CDR3 length: 15 amino acids. The V gene's germline CDR1 is SGHDT and CDR2 YYEEEE. V trimming: 3 bases; J trimming: 2 bases; junction bases outside the gene matches: 8. The CDR3, as DNA: TGTGCCAGCAGCTCCGGGACAGAAAACCCCTACGAGCAGTACTTC. Its protein is CASSSGTENPYEQYF. Looking up the rest from reference TRBV5-6 and TRBJ2-7 gives the full variable domain: DAGVTQSPTHLIKTRGQQVTLRCSPKSGHDTVSWYQQALGQGPQFIFQYYEEEERQRGNFPDRFSGHQFPNYSSELNVNALLLGDSALYLCASSSGTENPYEQYFGPGTRLTVT.

The V gene is TRBV7-2, the J gene TRBJ2-7; 7 bases map to TRBD2. V was pared by 0 bases and J by 0 bases, with 2 bases of the junction left unmatched. The CDR3 has 15 amino acids. Germline V gives CDR1 SGHTA, CDR2 FQGNSA. The CDR3 sequence is CASSLAGGGSYEQYF. The CDR3 DNA is TGTGCCAGCAGCTTAGCGGGGGGGGGCTCCTACGAGCAGTACTTC.

The chain links TRBV6-2 or TRBV6-3 to TRBJ1-5; tentatively, D is TRBD1 (5 bases). The germline V and J ends were trimmed by 0 bases and 1 base, with 10 bases remaining between them. Germline CDR1 MNHEY, CDR2 SVGEGT. The CDR3 contains 16 residues. The CDR3 nucleotides read TGTGCCAGCAGTTACTCCGGGACTCTGAGCAATCAGCCCCAGCATTTT. It encodes CASSYSGTLSNQPQHF.